The 19 T cell receptor beta chains given below trace back to one sample, sequenced in a study of blood T cell repertoires in COVID-19. Assay used: immunoSEQ multiplex PCR; TCRdb lists only in-frame clones, some missing. This table holds some 60,000 clones, 65% to 90% found once. Specimen: peripheral blood. Every receptor here comes from a man aged 45 to 65 with COVID-19, enrolled during active disease.

The V and J genes are TRBV7-9 and TRBJ2-5, with 8 bases identical to TRBD2. V lost 4 bases and J lost 5; bases outside the gene matches: 9. This CDR3 is built from 15 residues. CDR1 and CDR2 from the germline V gene are SEHNR and FQNEAQ (reference sequence). Here the CDR3 reads CASSYGGVGLETQYF. CDR3 DNA: TGTGCCAGCAGCTACGGGGGGGTCGGTTTGGAGACCCAGTACTTC.

V and J are TRBV19 and TRBJ2-1, with D maybe TRBD1 (5 bases). The CDR3 is made up of 15 amino acids. V was pared by 7 bases and J by 3 bases, with 16 bases between. The germline V gene has CDR1 LNHDA and CDR2 SQIVND (reference sequence). The CDR3 loop is CASTRRGSDYNEQFF. CDR3 coding DNA: TGTGCCAGTACCCGTAGGGGATCCGACTACAATGAGCAGTTCTTC.

The CDR3 coding sequence is TGTGCCAGCAGCCAAGGACTTCCGAAGTCCGGCTACACCTTC. Protein product: CASSQGLPKSGYTF. The chain recombines TRBV3-1 (or the pseudogene TRBV3-2) with TRBJ1-2; D ambiguous. CDR1 is LGHDT and CDR2 is YNNKEL in the germline V gene (reference sequence). V was cut by 1 base and J by 8 bases, with 14 bases left in between. This CDR3 is built from 14 residues.

CDR3 bases: TGTGCCAGCGGGGGGGGCCCCTACAATGAGCAGTTCTTC. The encoded protein is CASGGGPYNEQFF. The rearrangement uses TRBV28 and TRBJ2-1; the D gene is possibly TRBD2 (7 bases). Trimming removed 8 bases at V and 2 bases at J, with 10 bases between. Germline V lookup: CDR1 MDHEN, CDR2 SYDVKM. CDR3 size: 13 residues. The whole variable domain, filled in from reference TRBV28 and TRBJ2-1, reads DVKVTQSSRYLVKRTGEKVFLECVQDMDHENMFWYRQDPGLGLRLIYFSYDVKMKEKGDIPEGYSVSREKKERFSLILESASTNQTSMYLCASGGGPYNEQFFGPGTRLTVL.

The chain carries TRBV12-3 or TRBV12-4 and TRBJ1-1, with 7 nucleotides matching TRBD1. The ends lost 8 bases at V and 4 bases at J; junction bases unmatched: 4. CDR3 length: 12 amino acids. This CDR3 is CASRQGVTEAFF. In DNA form, the CDR3 reads TGTGCCAGCCGCCAGGGGGTCACTGAAGCTTTCTTT.

V gene TRBV6-2 or TRBV6-3 combines with J gene TRBJ2-1; 8 nucleotides align to TRBD1. V was clipped by 4 bases and J by 1 base; unmatched bases: 3. Germline values: CDR1 MNHEY, CDR2 SVGEGT. The CDR3 is made up of 15 amino acids. The CDR3 DNA follows: TGTGCCAGCAGTTTCGGACAGGGATCCTACAATGAGCAGTTCTTC. Its translation: CASSFGQGSYNEQFF.

This clone was counted a few times. V is TRBV28 and J is TRBJ1-2; D gene uncertain. V was shortened by 4 bases and J by 2 bases, with 8 bases between the two germline ends. Germline loops: CDR1 MDHEN, CDR2 SYDVKM. This CDR3 spans 13 amino acids. In DNA form, the CDR3 reads TGTGCCAGCAGTTACGACACGAACTATGGCTACACCTTC. Its translation: CASSYDTNYGYTF.

The V gene is TRBV29-1, the J gene TRBJ2-4; 8 nucleotides agree with TRBD1. V lost 6 bases and J lost 5; bases outside the gene matches: 3. The CDR3 runs 12 residues. Germline assignment: CDR1 SQVTM and CDR2 ANQGSEA. The CDR3 reads CSVGQAENIQYF. The CDR3 DNA is TGCAGCGTGGGACAGGCCGAAAACATTCAGTACTTC.

The gene calls are TRBV3-1 (or the pseudogene TRBV3-2) and TRBJ2-5, with D possibly matching TRBD2 (6 bases). Germline V CDR1 and CDR2: LGHDT, YNNKEL (reference sequence). V lost 4 bases, J lost 7 bases, and 22 bases lay in between. This CDR3 has 16 residues. This CDR3 is CASSRTPGLPRGTQYF. DNA of the CDR3: TGTGCCAGCAGCCGCACGCCGGGACTCCCGAGAGGGACCCAGTACTTC.

V is TRBV2 and J is TRBJ2-3; the match to TRBD2 covers 7 bases. Trimming removed 6 bases from V and 2 bases from J; junction bases left unmatched: 8. Germline V gives CDR1 SNHLY, CDR2 FYNNEI. The CDR3 totals 15 residues. The CDR3 DNA follows: TGTGCCAGCAGCGCGACTAGCCAATCCACAGATACGCAGTATTTT. Translation: CASSATSQSTDTQYF.

The rearrangement joins TRBV7-3 to TRBJ2-1; 15 nucleotides agree with TRBD2. This CDR3 is built from 16 residues. Germline V CDR1 and CDR2: SGHTA, FQGTGA. The junction had 1 base not matched to a gene; V was cut back by 1 base and J by 6 bases. CDR3 protein: CASSLRGLAGGNEQFF. CDR3 nucleotide sequence: TGTGCCAGCAGCTTAAGGGGACTAGCGGGAGGCAATGAGCAGTTCTTC.

This clone was seen just once. V and J are TRBV27 and TRBJ1-2; TRBD1 might be the D (6 bases). Germline loops: CDR1 MNHEY, CDR2 SMNVEV (reference sequence). V lost 2 bases, J lost 14 bases, and 27 bases lay in between. The CDR3 extends over 16 amino acids. The CDR3 reads CASSLSDSGGRQAETF. The CDR3 region has the DNA TGTGCCAGCAGTTTAAGTGATTCGGGGGGCCGCCAGGCGGAGACCTTC.

The chain couples TRBV30 to TRBJ1-6; 8 bases agree with TRBD1. The CDR3 has 14 residues. Germline CDR1 is GTSNPN and CDR2 is SVGIG (reference sequence). Trimming at V came to 2 bases and at J to 9 bases, leaving 6 bases not matched to a gene. CDR3: CAWSSGQGPSPLHF. CDR3 DNA sequence: TGTGCCTGGAGTTCTGGACAGGGACCTTCACCCCTCCACTTT.

This clone was recorded a few times. The genes are TRBV29-1 and TRBJ2-5, with 13 bases that match TRBD2. CDR1 SQVTM and CDR2 ANQGSEA come from the germline V gene. The CDR3 covers 16 residues. The V segment lost 4 bases and the J segment 5 bases; nucleotides outside the gene matches: 10. The CDR3 nucleotides read TGCAGCGTTGGGGGACTAGCGGGACGGGAGCGGGAGACCCAGTACTTC. It specifies CSVGGLAGRERETQYF. Full variable domain (remainder filled in from reference TRBV29-1 and TRBJ2-5): SAVISQKPSRDICQRGTSLTIQCQVDSQVTMMFWYRQQPGQSLTLIATANQGSEATYESGFVIDKFPISRPNLTFSTLTVSNMSPEDSSIYLCSVGGLAGRERETQYFGPGTRLLVL.

The rearrangement joins TRBV30 to TRBJ1-2, with a possible D match to TRBD1 (6 bases). This CDR3 contains 14 residues. V lost 3 bases and J 2 bases, leaving 13 bases between the germline ends. The germline CDR1 and CDR2 sequences are GTSNPN and SVGIG (reference sequence). The chain's CDR3 is CAWSPGHRNYGYTF. In DNA form, the CDR3 reads TGTGCCTGGAGCCCGGGACACCGCAACTATGGCTACACCTTC.

This rearrangement joins TRBV7-6 to TRBJ2-1, with TRBD2 as a possible D gene (6 bases). The V end was cut by 5 bases, the J end by 8 bases, with 10 bases between. The CDR3 consists of 12 residues. The V gene's germline CDR1 is SGHVS and CDR2 FNYEAQ. The CDR3 bases are TGTGCCAGCAGCCAGACTAGGGATGAGCAGTTCTTC. Amino acids: CASSQTRDEQFF.

The V and J genes are TRBV5-1 and TRBJ2-1; 14 positions match TRBD2. V gave up 3 bases and J gave up 7 bases; unmatched junction bases: 12. Germline values: CDR1 SGHRS, CDR2 YFSETQ. The CDR3 is 18 amino acids. The CDR3 spells CASSSSRGTSGRRNEQFF. Written as DNA, the CDR3 is TGCGCCAGCAGCTCTTCTCGCGGGACTAGCGGGAGAAGGAATGAGCAGTTCTTC.

The chain employs TRBV9 and TRBJ2-3; D may be TRBD1 (5 bases). The CDR3 is 15 residues long. V lost 0 bases, J lost 1 base, and 9 bases lay in between. The V gene's germline CDR1 is SGDLS and CDR2 YYNGEE. The CDR3 region has the DNA TGTGCCAGCAGCGTAGCAGGGTTGGGCACAGATACGCAGTATTTT. Residues: CASSVAGLGTDTQYF.

This sequence joins TRBV7-9 and TRBJ2-1; TRBD2 matches 13 bases. Germline V gene sequence: CDR1 SEHNR, CDR2 FQNEAQ (reference sequence). This CDR3 is 15 amino acids long. V trimming: 6 bases; J trimming: 9 bases; junction bases outside the gene matches: 8. The CDR3 DNA sequence: TGTGCCAGCAGGAAACTAGCGGGAGGGCCCATTGAGCAGTTCTTC. Translation: CASRKLAGGPIEQFF.